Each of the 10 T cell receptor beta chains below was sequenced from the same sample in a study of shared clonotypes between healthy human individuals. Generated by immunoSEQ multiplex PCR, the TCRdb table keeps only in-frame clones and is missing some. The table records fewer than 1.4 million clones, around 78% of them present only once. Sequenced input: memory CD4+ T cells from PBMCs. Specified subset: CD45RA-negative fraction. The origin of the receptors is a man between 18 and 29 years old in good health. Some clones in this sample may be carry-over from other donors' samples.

This CDR3 reads CASSFPSYNEQFF. Written as DNA, the CDR3 is TGTGCCAGCAGCTTCCCCTCCTACAATGAGCAGTTCTTC. The gene calls are TRBV5-6 and TRBJ2-1; D remains unclear. The CDR3 is 13 residues long. Germline-derived CDR1 and CDR2 are SGHDT and YYEEEE. Trimming shortened V by 2 bases and J by 0 bases, and 3 bases separated the two germline ends.

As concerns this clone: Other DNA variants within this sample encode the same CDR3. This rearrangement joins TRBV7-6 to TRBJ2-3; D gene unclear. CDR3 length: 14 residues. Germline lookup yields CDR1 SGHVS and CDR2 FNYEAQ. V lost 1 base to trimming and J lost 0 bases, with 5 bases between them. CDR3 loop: CASSLGLSTDTQYF. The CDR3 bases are TGTGCCAGCAGCTTAGGACTTAGCACAGATACGCAGTATTTT.

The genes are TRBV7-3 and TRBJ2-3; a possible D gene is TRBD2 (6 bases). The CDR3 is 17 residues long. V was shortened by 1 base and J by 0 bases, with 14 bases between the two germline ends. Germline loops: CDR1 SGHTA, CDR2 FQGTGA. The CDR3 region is CASSLKLSSESTDTQYF. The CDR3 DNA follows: TGTGCCAGCAGCTTAAAGTTGTCTAGCGAAAGCACAGATACGCAGTATTTT.

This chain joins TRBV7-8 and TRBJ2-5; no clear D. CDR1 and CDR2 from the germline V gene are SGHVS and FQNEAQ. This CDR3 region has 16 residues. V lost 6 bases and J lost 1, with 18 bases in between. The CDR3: CASRRWFEVIQETQYF. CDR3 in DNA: TGTGCCAGCAGGCGGTGGTTCGAGGTCATCCAAGAGACCCAGTACTTC.

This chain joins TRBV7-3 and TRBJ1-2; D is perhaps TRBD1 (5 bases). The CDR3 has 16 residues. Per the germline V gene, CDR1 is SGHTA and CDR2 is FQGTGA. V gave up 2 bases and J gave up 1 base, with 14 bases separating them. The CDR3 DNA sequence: TGTGCCAGCAGCTTAGTAATAGGGGCCCTTAACTATGGCTACACCTTC. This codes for CASSLVIGALNYGYTF.

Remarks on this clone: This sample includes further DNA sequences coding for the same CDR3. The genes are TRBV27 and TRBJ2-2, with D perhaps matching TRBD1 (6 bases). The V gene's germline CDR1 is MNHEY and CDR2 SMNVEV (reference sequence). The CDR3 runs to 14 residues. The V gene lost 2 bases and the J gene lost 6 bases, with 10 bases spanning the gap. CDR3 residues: CASSLGRGAGELFF. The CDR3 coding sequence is TGTGCCAGCAGTTTAGGCAGGGGAGCCGGGGAGCTGTTTTTT.

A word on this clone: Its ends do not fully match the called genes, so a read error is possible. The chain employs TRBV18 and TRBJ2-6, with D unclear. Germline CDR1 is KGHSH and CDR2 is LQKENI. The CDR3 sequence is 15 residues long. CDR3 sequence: CASSPPSAGANVLTF. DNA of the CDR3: TGTGCCAGCTCACCACCGTCCGCTGGTGCCAACGTCCTGACTTTC.

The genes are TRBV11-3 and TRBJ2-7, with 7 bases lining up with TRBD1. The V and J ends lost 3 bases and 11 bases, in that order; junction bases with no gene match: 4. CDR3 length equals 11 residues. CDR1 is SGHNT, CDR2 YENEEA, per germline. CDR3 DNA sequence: TGTGCCAGCAGCTTTAGGCAGGGGGAGTACTTC. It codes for CASSFRQGEYF.

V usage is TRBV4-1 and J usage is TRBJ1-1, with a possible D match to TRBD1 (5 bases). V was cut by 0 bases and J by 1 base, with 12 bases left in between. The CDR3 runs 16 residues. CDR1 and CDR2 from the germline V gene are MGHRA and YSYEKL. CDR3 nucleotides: TGCGCCAGCAGCCAAGATTTCGAGACAGCGAACACTGAAGCTTTCTTT. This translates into CASSQDFETANTEAFF.

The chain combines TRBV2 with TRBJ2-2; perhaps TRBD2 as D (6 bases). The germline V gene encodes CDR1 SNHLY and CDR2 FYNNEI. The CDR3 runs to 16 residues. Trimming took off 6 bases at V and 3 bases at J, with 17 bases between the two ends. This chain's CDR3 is CASRVGLTGDTGELFF. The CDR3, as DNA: TGTGCCAGCAGGGTCGGTCTCACGGGGGACACCGGGGAGCTGTTTTTT.